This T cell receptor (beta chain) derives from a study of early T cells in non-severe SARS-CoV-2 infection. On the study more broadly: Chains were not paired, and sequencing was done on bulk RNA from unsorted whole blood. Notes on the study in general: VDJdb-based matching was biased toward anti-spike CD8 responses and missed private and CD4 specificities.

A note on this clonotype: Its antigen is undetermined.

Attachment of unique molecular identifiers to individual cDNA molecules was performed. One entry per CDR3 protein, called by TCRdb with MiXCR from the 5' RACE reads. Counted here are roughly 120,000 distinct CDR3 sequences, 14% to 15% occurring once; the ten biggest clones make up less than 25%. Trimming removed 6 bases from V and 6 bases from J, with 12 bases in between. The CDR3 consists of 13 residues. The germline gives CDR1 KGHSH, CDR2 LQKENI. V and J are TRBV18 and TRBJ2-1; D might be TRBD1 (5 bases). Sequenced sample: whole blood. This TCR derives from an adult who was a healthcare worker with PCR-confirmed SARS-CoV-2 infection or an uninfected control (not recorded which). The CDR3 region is CASSPGRANEQFF. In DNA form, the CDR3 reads TGTGCCAGCTCTCCTGGCAGGGCCAATGAGCAGTTCTTC.